These 5 T cell receptor beta chains came from one sample sequenced in a study of OX40 agonist ivuxolimab in advanced cancers. Method: immunoSEQ multiplex PCR; TCRdb's copy keeps in-frame clones and lacks some. This table has about 78,000 clones, around 94% appearing once. Sequenced here: CD4+ or CD8+ T cells sorted from blood, sampled in a trial of the OX40 agonist ivuxolimab. These receptors all come from an adult with an advanced solid tumor such as melanoma, head and neck, liver or kidney cancer.

This clone was seen once. The chain employs TRBV4-1 and TRBJ1-4; the D is unclear. Germline values: CDR1 MGHRA, CDR2 YSYEKL. Trimming took 4 bases from V and 8 from J, leaving 17 bases between them. CDR3 length equals 15 residues. CDR3 sequence: CASSPWGGPGEKLFF. Here the CDR3 DNA reads TGCGCCAGCAGCCCCTGGGGAGGGCCGGGCGAAAAACTGTTTTTT.

The chain is built from TRBV5-4 and TRBJ1-2, with D tentatively TRBD1 (6 bases). Between the trimmed V and J ends, which lost 3 bases and 7 bases, there was a span of 13 bases. The CDR3 is made up of 13 amino acids. The germline V gene has CDR1 SGHNT and CDR2 YYREEE (reference sequence). The CDR3 bases are TGTGCCAGCAGCTCCTCGGGGGCGACTGGCTACACCTTC. Residues: CASSSSGATGYTF.

This chain's CDR3 is CASSLNLVREETQYF. The CDR3 nucleotides read TGTGCCAGCAGCTTAAATTTGGTCAGGGAAGAGACCCAGTACTTC. The rearrangement uses TRBV7-9 and TRBJ2-5, with a weak D call TRBD1 (5 bases). The V and J ends lost 2 bases and 3 bases respectively, with 13 bases between them. The germline V gene encodes CDR1 SEHNR and CDR2 FQNEAQ (reference sequence). This CDR3 is built from 15 residues.

This chain links TRBV28 with TRBJ2-5; 13 nucleotides align to TRBD2. Trimming cost V 2 bases and J 5 bases; bases outside gene matches: 11. The CDR3 loop spans 18 amino acids. The germline V gene encodes CDR1 MDHEN and CDR2 SYDVKM. CDR3 protein: CASSLSYHETSGRETQYF. Here the CDR3 DNA reads TGTGCCAGCAGTTTAAGTTACCATGAGACTAGCGGGAGGGAGACCCAGTACTTC.

This chain joins TRBV6-6 and TRBJ2-1, with D hard to call. The CDR3 extends over 11 amino acids. The germline V gene encodes CDR1 MNHNY and CDR2 SVGAGI (reference sequence). The V and J ends lost 5 bases and 5 bases respectively, with 4 bases between them. CDR3 DNA sequence: TGTGCCAGCAGTCTAAACAATGAGCAGTTCTTC. It codes for CASSLNNEQFF.